This is a list of T cell receptor beta chains from one sample in a study of somatic mutations in cytotoxic T cells in rheumatoid arthritis. This table comes from immunoSEQ multiplex PCR, and its TCRdb copy is limited to in-frame clones, with some not included. The sample records 11,000 to 15,000 clones, 80% to 95% being singletons. Specimen: CD4+ T cells sorted from blood. These receptors all stem from an older man with rheumatoid arthritis. Each CDR3 is given with its conserved first and last residue. D genes are given only for firm matches. Only part of the rows carry a size: once, few, many, or a class if the clone is expanded.

v_call	d_call	j_call	clone_size	cdr3_aa	cdr3_nt
TRBV4-1	-	TRBJ2-2	-	CASSQDRVPVRELFF	TGCGCCAGCAGCCAAGACCGAGTCCCCGTTAGGGAGCTGTTTTTT
TRBV27	TRBD1	TRBJ2-6	-	CASSGGTGRSGANVLTF	TGTGCCAGCAGTGGGGGGACAGGCCGCTCTGGGGCCAACGTCCTGACTTTC
TRBV9	TRBD2	TRBJ2-1	few	CASSLSGGNEQFF	TGTGCCAGCAGCCTAAGCGGGGGAAATGAGCAGTTCTTC
TRBV7-9	TRBD1	TRBJ2-2	-	CASSRTGTGVNTGELFF	TGTGCCAGCAGCCGAACCGGGACAGGGGTGAACACCGGGGAGCTGTTTTTT
TRBV10-1	TRBD2	TRBJ2-7	-	CASSGRAGEEYEQYF	TGCGCCAGCAGTGGGAGAGCGGGGGAAGAGTACGAGCAGTACTTC
TRBV28	-	TRBJ2-5	-	CASSPIWSSGRQETQYF	TGTGCCAGCAGTCCCATTTGGAGTAGCGGAAGACAAGAGACCCAGTACTTC
TRBV19	TRBD1	TRBJ2-5	once	CASSRDRSVFETQYF	TGTGCCAGTAGCCGGGACAGGAGTGTATTTGAGACCCAGTACTTC
TRBV5-1	-	TRBJ2-7	-	CASSLAPSYEQYF	TGCGCCAGCAGCTTGGCGCCTTCGTACGAGCAGTACTTC
TRBV18	TRBD1	TRBJ1-3	-	CASSTGTGGSGNTIYF	TGTGCCAGCTCAACCGGGACAGGGGGCTCTGGAAACACCATATATTTT
TRBV7-2	-	TRBJ1-2	-	CASSLVGARDYGYTF	TGTGCCAGCAGCTTAGTGGGGGCGCGGGACTATGGCTACACCTTC
TRBV28	TRBD1	TRBJ2-7	-	CASYRQGLYEQYF	TGTGCCAGCTACCGACAGGGGCTCTACGAGCAGTACTTC
TRBV4-1	-	TRBJ2-7	once	CASSQVYGNYEQYF	TGCGCCAGCAGCCAAGTTTACGGGAACTACGAGCAGTACTTC
TRBV28	TRBD1	TRBJ2-7	-	CASAGQGTYEQYF	TGTGCCAGCGCCGGACAGGGGACCTACGAGCAGTACTTC
TRBV5-1	-	TRBJ2-2	-	CASSLALQGPGELFF	TGCGCCAGCAGCTTGGCCCTACAGGGCCCCGGGGAGCTGTTTTTT
TRBV28	TRBD1	TRBJ2-4	-	CASSFGDRDNIQYF	TGTGCCAGCAGTTTTGGGGACAGGGATAACATTCAGTACTTC